What follows are 5 T cell receptor beta chains derived from one specimen sequenced in a study of cytomegalovirus exposure and HLA in healthy donors (dated by TCRdb to about 2017). The library was produced with the immunoSEQ multiplex PCR assay. For the multiplex PCR, a mixture combining 60 forward primers for TCR Vbeta segments and 13 reverse primers for TCR Jbeta segments was used. Imported from immuneACCESS, the table was reduced by TCRdb to in-frame sequences with V and J called. These copies leave out some clones; in studies compared against another copy, an unresolved V gene accounts for under half, and the cause of the remainder is not known. Counted in this sample were around 140,000 clones; roughly 78% of them appeared once. The leading ten clones occupy just under 3% of the sample. Material for sequencing was PBMCs. These receptors were obtained from a female donor in good health and CMV-seronegative.

This clone was seen just once. V and J are TRBV29-1 and TRBJ2-1; 9 nucleotides line up with TRBD2. The CDR3 spans 14 residues. V trimming: 3 bases; J trimming: 6 bases; junction bases outside the gene matches: 6. Germline CDR1 and CDR2: SQVTM and ANQGSEA. CDR3 sequence reads: CSVDRAGGPNEQFF. The CDR3 DNA reads as TGCAGCGTTGATAGAGCGGGGGGTCCCAATGAGCAGTTCTTC.

V and J are TRBV30 and TRBJ2-3; TRBD2 aligns across 8 bases. Trimming removed 1 base from V and 3 bases from J; junction bases left unmatched: 9. Per the germline V gene, CDR1 is GTSNPN and CDR2 is SVGIG (reference sequence). This CDR3 has 16 residues. DNA of the CDR3: TGTGCCTGGAGTGGAAGCGGGAGTGTCGGGACAGATACGCAGTATTTT. Translated, it gives CAWSGSGSVGTDTQYF.

V and J are TRBV19 and TRBJ1-1, with 8 bases identical to TRBD1. The CDR3 loop spans 13 amino acids. V lost 5 bases to trimming and J lost 11 bases; unmatched junction nucleotides: 10. Per germline, CDR1 LNHDA and CDR2 SQIVND (reference sequence). The CDR3 is CASSVNPGGSAFF. As DNA, the CDR3 is TGTGCCAGTAGTGTCAATCCAGGGGGCAGTGCTTTCTTT.

The table lists this clone with a few counts. The chain carries TRBV5-1 and TRBJ2-7; 13 bases fit TRBD2. CDR3 length equals 17 residues. Germline V gives CDR1 SGHRS, CDR2 YFSETQ. The V segment lost 3 bases and the J segment 0 bases; nucleotides outside the gene matches: 6. The CDR3 DNA reads TGCGCCAGCAGCTCCATGGGACTAGCGGGATACTCCTACGAGCAGTACTTC. This translates into CASSSMGLAGYSYEQYF.

This chain links TRBV25-1 with TRBJ1-3, with D tentatively TRBD1 (6 bases). The CDR3 sequence is 16 residues long. V lost 6 bases and J 2 bases, leaving 17 bases between the germline ends. Per germline, CDR1 MGHDK and CDR2 SYGVNS. DNA for the CDR3: TGTGCCAGCAGGGGACCTGGACAGTTCGCTGGAAACACCATATATTTT. Its protein product is CASRGPGQFAGNTIYF.